This is a list of T cell receptor beta chains from one sample in a study of shared clonotypes between healthy human individuals. The assay was immunoSEQ multiplex PCR, and TCRdb's table has in-frame clones only and misses some. This sample has almost 750,000 clones, with 72% found just once. Source material: memory CD4+ T cells sorted from blood. The origin of the receptors is a woman between 25 and 40 years old in good health. CDR3s include the opening cysteine and the closing phenylalanine or tryptophan. The D gene is left open where the match is weak. Part of the rows lack a size; the others show once, few, many or a class for expanded clones.

v_call: TRBV28
cdr3_length: 14
d_call: TRBD1
j_call: TRBJ1-2
clone_size: .
cdr3_nt: TGTGCCAGCAGCCCTGGACAGGTCGACTATGGCTACACCTTC
cdr3_aa: CASSPGQVDYGYTF

v_call: TRBV5-4
cdr3_length: 15
d_call: .
j_call: TRBJ1-5
clone_size: .
cdr3_nt: TGTGCCAGCAGCCAAGATTTTGATTGGGATCAGCCCCAGCATTTT
cdr3_aa: CASSQDFDWDQPQHF

v_call: TRBV7-2
cdr3_length: 15
d_call: TRBD1
j_call: TRBJ2-3
clone_size: .
cdr3_nt: TGTGCCAGCAGCTTTACAGGGACAGGGACAGATACGCAGTATTTT
cdr3_aa: CASSFTGTGTDTQYF

v_call: TRBV28
cdr3_length: 13
d_call: .
j_call: TRBJ1-1
clone_size: .
cdr3_nt: TGTGCCAGCAGTCTCTCGCTATACACTGAAGCTTTCTTT
cdr3_aa: CASSLSLYTEAFF

v_call: TRBV11-2
cdr3_length: 14
d_call: .
j_call: TRBJ2-1
clone_size: .
cdr3_nt: TGTGCCAGCAGGTCCGGGACTCCCTACAATGAGCAGTTCTTC
cdr3_aa: CASRSGTPYNEQFF

v_call: TRBV25-1
cdr3_length: 15
d_call: .
j_call: TRBJ2-5
clone_size: .
cdr3_nt: TGTGCCAGCAGTCCCCCCTGGGGGGACCAAGAGACCCAGTACTTC
cdr3_aa: CASSPPWGDQETQYF

v_call: TRBV7-8
cdr3_length: 14
d_call: .
j_call: TRBJ1-2
clone_size: .
cdr3_nt: TGTGCCAGCAGCTTACTCGGGGGCGAAAGGGGCTACACCTTC
cdr3_aa: CASSLLGGERGYTF

v_call: TRBV18
cdr3_length: 17
d_call: TRBD2
j_call: TRBJ2-3
clone_size: .
cdr3_nt: TGTGCCACTTTCGCGGGACTAGCGGGAGAAAGGACAGATACGCAGTATTTT
cdr3_aa: CATFAGLAGERTDTQYF

v_call: TRBV18
cdr3_length: 15
d_call: TRBD2
j_call: TRBJ2-3
clone_size: .
cdr3_nt: TGTGCCAGTTCGAGTCTAGCGGGAGAAGTAGATACGCAGTATTTT
cdr3_aa: CASSSLAGEVDTQYF

v_call: TRBV7-8
cdr3_length: 15
d_call: .
j_call: TRBJ2-1
clone_size: .
cdr3_nt: TGTGCCAGCAGCTTAAGCCCCGACATCTACAATGAGCAGTTCTTC
cdr3_aa: CASSLSPDIYNEQFF

v_call: TRBV6-6
cdr3_length: 15
d_call: TRBD2
j_call: TRBJ2-1
clone_size: .
cdr3_nt: TGTGCCAGCAGTTACCTGGGACTAGAAGACAATGAGCAGTTCTTC
cdr3_aa: CASSYLGLEDNEQFF

v_call: TRBV6-5
cdr3_length: 12
d_call: .
j_call: TRBJ1-6
clone_size: many
cdr3_nt: TGTGCCAGCAGTCCCCCAGGGTCACCCCTCCACTTT
cdr3_aa: CASSPPGSPLHF

v_call: TRBV5-1
cdr3_length: 15
d_call: TRBD2
j_call: TRBJ2-1
clone_size: many
cdr3_nt: TGCGCCAGCAGCATGTCTAGCGGCTCCTACAATGAGCAGTTCTTC
cdr3_aa: CASSMSSGSYNEQFF

v_call: TRBV29-1
cdr3_length: 14
d_call: .
j_call: TRBJ2-7
clone_size: few
cdr3_nt: TGCAGCGTCCTTTTTGGGGTGGTCGGGTACGAGCAGTACTTC
cdr3_aa: CSVLFGVVGYEQYF

v_call: TRBV18
cdr3_length: 13
d_call: .
j_call: TRBJ2-5
clone_size: .
cdr3_nt: TGTGCCAGCTCACTCCCACACCAAGAGACCCAGTACTTC
cdr3_aa: CASSLPHQETQYF

v_call: TRBV7-6
cdr3_length: 13
d_call: .
j_call: TRBJ2-7
clone_size: .
cdr3_nt: TGTGCCAGCAGCACCGGGACGACCTACGAGCAGTACTTC
cdr3_aa: CASSTGTTYEQYF

v_call: TRBV28
cdr3_length: 15
d_call: TRBD1
j_call: TRBJ1-1
clone_size: .
cdr3_nt: TGTGCCAGCAGCTACGGGGGACAGCCGAGAACTGAAGCTTTCTTT
cdr3_aa: CASSYGGQPRTEAFF

v_call: TRBV7-9
cdr3_length: 15
d_call: .
j_call: TRBJ2-3
clone_size: .
cdr3_nt: TGTGCCAGCAGTCGTCTGCCTACGGAGGCGGGGACGCAGTATTTT
cdr3_aa: CASSRLPTEAGTQYF

v_call: TRBV27
cdr3_length: 16
d_call: .
j_call: TRBJ2-3
clone_size: .
cdr3_nt: TGTGCCAGCAGTTCCCCCGTGGCTAGCGTTGCAGATACGCAGTATTTT
cdr3_aa: CASSSPVASVADTQYF

v_call: TRBV19
cdr3_length: 14
d_call: TRBD1
j_call: TRBJ1-6
clone_size: .
cdr3_nt: TGTGCCAGTAGTGTAACAGGGGACAATTCACCCCTCCACTTT
cdr3_aa: CASSVTGDNSPLHF

v_call: TRBV9
cdr3_length: 17
d_call: TRBD2
j_call: TRBJ2-3
clone_size: .
cdr3_nt: TGTGCCAGCAGCCCAAGTGGACTAGCGGGAGGGTTCGATACGCAGTATTTT
cdr3_aa: CASSPSGLAGGFDTQYF

v_call: TRBV28
cdr3_length: 15
d_call: TRBD1
j_call: TRBJ1-1
clone_size: .
cdr3_nt: TGTGCCAGCAGTAAGCCCGGGACAGGGAACACTGAAGCTTTCTTT
cdr3_aa: CASSKPGTGNTEAFF

v_call: TRBV9
cdr3_length: 15
d_call: TRBD2
j_call: TRBJ2-1
clone_size: few
cdr3_nt: TGTGCCAGCAGCGACTTGACTAGCGGCGGCAATGAGCAGTTCTTC
cdr3_aa: CASSDLTSGGNEQFF

v_call: TRBV11-2
cdr3_length: 14
d_call: .
j_call: TRBJ1-1
clone_size: many
cdr3_nt: TGTGCCAGCAGCCCCCACATAGGGAACACTGAAGCTTTCTTT
cdr3_aa: CASSPHIGNTEAFF

v_call: TRBV15
cdr3_length: 16
d_call: .
j_call: TRBJ2-1
clone_size: .
cdr3_nt: TGTGCCACCAGCAGCCGAGGCGGAGCACCCTACAATGAGCAGTTCTTC
cdr3_aa: CATSSRGGAPYNEQFF

v_call: TRBV9
cdr3_length: 16
d_call: TRBD2
j_call: TRBJ2-3
clone_size: .
cdr3_nt: TGTGCCAGCAGCGTCCCTAGCGGGAGAAGGGCAGATACGCAGTATTTT
cdr3_aa: CASSVPSGRRADTQYF

v_call: TRBV2
cdr3_length: 16
d_call: .
j_call: TRBJ1-4
clone_size: .
cdr3_nt: TGTGCCAGCAGTGACAGTAGTACAGGCTCAAGTGAAAAACTGTTTTTT
cdr3_aa: CASSDSSTGSSEKLFF

v_call: TRBV27
cdr3_length: 15
d_call: TRBD2
j_call: TRBJ2-1
clone_size: .
cdr3_nt: TGTGCCAGCAGTTCCGGGACTAGCGGGTTCAATGAGCAGTTCTTC
cdr3_aa: CASSSGTSGFNEQFF

v_call: TRBV5-4
cdr3_length: 15
d_call: TRBD1
j_call: TRBJ2-5
clone_size: .
cdr3_nt: TGTGCCAGCAGCTTAGGGACAGGGGATTGGGAGACCCAGTACTTC
cdr3_aa: CASSLGTGDWETQYF

v_call: TRBV2
cdr3_length: 15
d_call: TRBD1
j_call: TRBJ2-7
clone_size: few
cdr3_nt: TGTGCCAGCAGTCGAGGACAGGCGAGCTCCTACGAGCAGTACTTC
cdr3_aa: CASSRGQASSYEQYF

v_call: TRBV9
cdr3_length: 12
d_call: .
j_call: TRBJ2-5
clone_size: .
cdr3_nt: TGTGCCAGCAGCGGCCGGGGTGAGACCCAGTACTTC
cdr3_aa: CASSGRGETQYF

v_call: TRBV5-1
cdr3_length: 14
d_call: .
j_call: TRBJ2-5
clone_size: few
cdr3_nt: TGCGCCAGCGCCGAGGGACATTACCAAGAGACCCAGTACTTC
cdr3_aa: CASAEGHYQETQYF

v_call: TRBV2
cdr3_length: 18
d_call: .
j_call: TRBJ2-7
clone_size: .
cdr3_nt: TGTGCCAGCATGTCCTTAGGGGACTTGACCTTAAGCTCCTACGAGCAGTACTTC
cdr3_aa: CASMSLGDLTLSSYEQYF

v_call: TRBV7-9
cdr3_length: 12
d_call: .
j_call: TRBJ2-7
clone_size: .
cdr3_nt: TGTGCCAGCAGCTTAGTGAACTACGAGCAGTACTTC
cdr3_aa: CASSLVNYEQYF

v_call: TRBV6-1
cdr3_length: 14
d_call: .
j_call: TRBJ1-5
clone_size: .
cdr3_nt: TGTGCCAGCAGTGGAGACAGGACAAATCAGCCCCAGCATTTT
cdr3_aa: CASSGDRTNQPQHF

v_call: TRBV21-1
cdr3_length: 18
d_call: .
j_call: TRBJ2-1
clone_size: .
cdr3_nt: TGTGCCAAACGACCGTGGTTCGCTGGGGGCGAACTCTACAATGAGCAGTTCTTC
cdr3_aa: CAKRPWFAGGELYNEQFF